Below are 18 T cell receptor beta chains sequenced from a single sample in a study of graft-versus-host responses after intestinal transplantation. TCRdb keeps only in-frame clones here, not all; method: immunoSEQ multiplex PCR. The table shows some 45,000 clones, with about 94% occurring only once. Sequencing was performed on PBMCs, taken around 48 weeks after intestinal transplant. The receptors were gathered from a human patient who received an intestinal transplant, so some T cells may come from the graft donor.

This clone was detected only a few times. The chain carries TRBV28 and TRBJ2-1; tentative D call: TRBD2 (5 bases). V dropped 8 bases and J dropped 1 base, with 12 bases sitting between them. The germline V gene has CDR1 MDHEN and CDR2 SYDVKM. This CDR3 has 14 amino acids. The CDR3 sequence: CASLDSGSYNEQFF. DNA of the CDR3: TGTGCCAGCCTAGACTCGGGATCCTACAATGAGCAGTTCTTC. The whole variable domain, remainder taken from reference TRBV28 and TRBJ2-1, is DVKVTQSSRYLVKRTGEKVFLECVQDMDHENMFWYRQDPGLGLRLIYFSYDVKMKEKGDIPEGYSVSREKKERFSLILESASTNQTSMYLCASLDSGSYNEQFFGPGTRLTVL.

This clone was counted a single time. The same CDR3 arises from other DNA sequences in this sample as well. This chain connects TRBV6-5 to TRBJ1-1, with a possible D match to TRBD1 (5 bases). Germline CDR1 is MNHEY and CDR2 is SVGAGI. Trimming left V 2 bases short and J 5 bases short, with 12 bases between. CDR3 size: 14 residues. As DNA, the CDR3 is TGTGCCAGCAGTTACACAGGAGAGTCGACTGAAGCTTTCTTT. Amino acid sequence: CASSYTGESTEAFF.

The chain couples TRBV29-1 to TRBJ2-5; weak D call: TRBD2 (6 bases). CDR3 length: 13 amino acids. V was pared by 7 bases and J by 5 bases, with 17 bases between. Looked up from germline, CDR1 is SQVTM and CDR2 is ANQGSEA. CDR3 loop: CSAAGGIGETQYF. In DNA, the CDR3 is TGCAGCGCCGCTGGGGGGATAGGTGAGACCCAGTACTTC.

The chain's CDR3 is CASSPVVGTGAYNEQFF. In DNA form, the CDR3 reads TGTGCCAGCTCGCCAGTTGTCGGGACTGGGGCATACAATGAGCAGTTCTTC. The V and J genes are TRBV18 and TRBJ2-1; possible D gene TRBD2, 6 bases. There are 17 residues in the CDR3. The germline V and J ends were trimmed by 6 bases and 4 bases, with 22 bases remaining between them. The germline gives CDR1 KGHSH, CDR2 LQKENI.

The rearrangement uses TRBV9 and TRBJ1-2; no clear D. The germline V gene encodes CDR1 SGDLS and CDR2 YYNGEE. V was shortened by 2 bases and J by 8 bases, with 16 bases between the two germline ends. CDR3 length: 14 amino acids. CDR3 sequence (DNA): TGTGCCAGCAGCGTGGGGTCAGGACTAAGAGGCTACACCTTC. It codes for CASSVGSGLRGYTF. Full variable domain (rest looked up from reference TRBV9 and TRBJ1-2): DSGVTQTPKHLITATGQRVTLRCSPRSGDLSVYWYQQSLDQGLQFLIQYYNGEERAKGNILERFSAQQFPDLHSELNLSSLELGDSALYFCASSVGSGLRGYTFGSGTRLTVV.

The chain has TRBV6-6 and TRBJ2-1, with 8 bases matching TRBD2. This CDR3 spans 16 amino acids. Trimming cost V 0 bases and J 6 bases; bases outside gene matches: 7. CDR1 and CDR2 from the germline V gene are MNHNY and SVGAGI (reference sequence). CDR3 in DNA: TGTGCCAGCAGTTACTCACCGGGACTAGGAGTCAATGAGCAGTTCTTC. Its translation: CASSYSPGLGVNEQFF.

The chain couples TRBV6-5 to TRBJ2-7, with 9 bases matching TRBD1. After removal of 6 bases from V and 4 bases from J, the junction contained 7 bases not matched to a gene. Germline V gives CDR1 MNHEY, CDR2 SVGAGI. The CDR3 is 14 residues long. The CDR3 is CASSAGTGTYEQYF. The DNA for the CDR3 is TGTGCCAGCAGCGCCGGGACAGGGACTTACGAGCAGTACTTC.

This CDR3 reads CASSLGTLNTGELFF. The CDR3 DNA is TGTGCCAGCAGCTTAGGGACACTCAACACCGGGGAGCTGTTTTTT. The V call is TRBV5-4, the J call TRBJ2-2; possibly TRBD1 for D (6 bases). Germline-derived CDR1 and CDR2 are SGHNT and YYREEE (reference sequence). This CDR3 contains 15 residues. Trimming cost V 2 bases and J 2 bases, with 10 bases left between them.

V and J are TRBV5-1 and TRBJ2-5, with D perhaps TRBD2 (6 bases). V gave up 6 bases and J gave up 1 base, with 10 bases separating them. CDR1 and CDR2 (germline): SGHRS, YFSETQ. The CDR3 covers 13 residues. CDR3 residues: CASMAGFQETQYF. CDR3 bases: TGCGCCAGCATGGCGGGGTTCCAAGAGACCCAGTACTTC.

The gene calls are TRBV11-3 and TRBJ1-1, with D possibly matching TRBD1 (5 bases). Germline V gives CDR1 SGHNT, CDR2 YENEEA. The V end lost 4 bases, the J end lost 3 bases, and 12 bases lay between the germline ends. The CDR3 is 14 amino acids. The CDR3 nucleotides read TGTGCCAGCAGCTCGGACGGGACCGACACTGAAGCTTTCTTT. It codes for CASSSDGTDTEAFF.

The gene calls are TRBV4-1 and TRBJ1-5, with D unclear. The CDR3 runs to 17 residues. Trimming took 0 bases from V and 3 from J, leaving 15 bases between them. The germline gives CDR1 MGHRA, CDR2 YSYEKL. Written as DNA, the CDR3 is TGCGCCAGCAGCCAAGAGCCCACTCTCGACTCCAATCAGCCCCAGCATTTT. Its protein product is CASSQEPTLDSNQPQHF.

The DNA of the CDR3 is TGTGCCAGCAGCCCCGGAACCGGGGGTTACGAGCAGTTCTTC. It specifies CASSPGTGGYEQFF. The chain links TRBV7-9 to TRBJ2-1; D possibly corresponds to TRBD2 (6 bases). V lost 5 bases and J lost 10, with 18 bases in between. The CDR3 is 14 amino acids. Germline V CDR1 and CDR2: SEHNR, FQNEAQ (reference sequence).

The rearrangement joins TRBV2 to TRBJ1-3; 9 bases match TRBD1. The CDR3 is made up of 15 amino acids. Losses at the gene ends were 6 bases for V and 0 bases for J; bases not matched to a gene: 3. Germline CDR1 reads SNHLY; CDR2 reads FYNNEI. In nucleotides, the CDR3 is TGTGCCAGCAGGGGACAGGGCTACTCTGGAAACACCATATATTTT. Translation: CASRGQGYSGNTIYF. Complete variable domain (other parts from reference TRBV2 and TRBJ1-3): EPEVTQTPSHQVTQMGQEVILRCVPISNHLYFYWYRQILGQKVEFLVSFYNNEISEKSEIFDDQFSVERPDGSNFTLKIRSTKLEDSAMYFCASRGQGYSGNTIYFGEGSWLTVV.

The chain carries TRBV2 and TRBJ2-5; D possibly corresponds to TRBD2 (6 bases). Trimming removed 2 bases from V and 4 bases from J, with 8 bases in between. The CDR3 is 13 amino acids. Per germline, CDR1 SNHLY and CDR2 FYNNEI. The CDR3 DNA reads TGTGCCAGCAGTGAACCGGGACTAGAGACCCAGTACTTC. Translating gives CASSEPGLETQYF.

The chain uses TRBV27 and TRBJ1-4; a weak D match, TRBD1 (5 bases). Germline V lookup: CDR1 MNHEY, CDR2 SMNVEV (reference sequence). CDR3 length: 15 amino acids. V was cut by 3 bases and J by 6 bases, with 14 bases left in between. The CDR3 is CASSFEGEGYEKLFF. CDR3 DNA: TGTGCCAGCAGTTTTGAGGGAGAGGGGTATGAAAAACTGTTTTTT.

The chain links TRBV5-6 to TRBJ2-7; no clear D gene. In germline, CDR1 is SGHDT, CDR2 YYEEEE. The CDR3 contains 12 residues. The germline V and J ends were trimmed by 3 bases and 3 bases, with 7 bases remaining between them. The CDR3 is CASSSAVYEQYF. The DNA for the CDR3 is TGTGCCAGCAGCTCTGCAGTCTACGAGCAGTACTTC.

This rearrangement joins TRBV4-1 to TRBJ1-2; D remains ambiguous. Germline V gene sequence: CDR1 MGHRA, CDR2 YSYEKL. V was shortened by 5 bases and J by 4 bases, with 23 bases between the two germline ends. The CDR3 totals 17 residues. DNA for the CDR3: TGCGCCAGCAGCACACCATTCCAGAACCGAAAGACCTATGGCTACACCTTC. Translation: CASSTPFQNRKTYGYTF.

This chain's CDR3 is CASSQAGTGGYEQYF. The CDR3 region has the DNA TGTGCCAGCAGTCAGGCCGGGACAGGGGGATACGAGCAGTACTTC. V usage is TRBV6-1 and J usage is TRBJ2-7, with TRBD1 matching 11 bases. The CDR3 loop spans 15 amino acids. With 5 bases clipped from V and 4 bases from J, the junction kept 7 bases outside the gene matches. CDR1 is MNHNS and CDR2 is SASEGT in the germline V gene.